The 23 T cell receptor beta chains given below trace back to one sample, sequenced in a study of response to subunit inactivated influenza vaccine. Each CDR3 protein is one row after TCRdb ran MiXCR on the RT-PCR reads. Of hundreds of thousands of distinct CDR3 sequences listed, approximately 14% are singletons. The sample in question was PBMCs from blood, obtained about 12 days after vaccination. These receptors were obtained from a man aged 50-59 years who received an inactivated influenza vaccine.

This clonotype was seen at least ten times. J is TRBJ2-5 and V is TRBV12-3 or TRBV12-4; D is undetermined. V lost 3 bases and J 1 base, leaving 9 bases between the germline ends. CDR3 length equals 14 residues. In nucleotides, the CDR3 is TGTGCCAGCAGTTTTCTTGGTTCCCAAGAGACCCAGTACTTC. This gives the protein CASSFLGSQETQYF.

The rearrangement joins TRBV6-2 or TRBV6-3 to TRBJ2-2; 9 bases are shared with TRBD2. The CDR3 is made up of 15 amino acids. The V and J ends lost 8 bases and 1 base, in that order; junction bases with no gene match: 5. Germline V lookup: CDR1 MNHEY, CDR2 SVGEGT. This chain's CDR3 is CASRLAGLNTGELFF. The CDR3 nucleotides are TGTGCCAGCCGTCTAGCGGGGCTGAACACCGGGGAGCTGTTTTTT.

This clonotype was observed a few times. The chain is built from TRBV12-3 or TRBV12-4 and TRBJ2-1; D gene ambiguous. V lost 6 bases and J lost 7, with 16 bases in between. This CDR3 has 14 residues. The CDR3 region is CASRLSGSVNEQFF. The CDR3 coding sequence is TGTGCCAGCAGACTATCCGGATCTGTGAATGAGCAGTTCTTC.

This clonotype was observed many times. The J gene is TRBJ1-3, the V gene TRBV4-3; D may be TRBD1 (6 bases). Trimming stripped 3 bases from V and 0 bases from J, with 12 bases between. Germline loops: CDR1 LGHNA, CDR2 YSLEER. The CDR3 loop spans 16 amino acids. CDR3 DNA sequence: TGCGCCAGCAGCCAGATGGACAGCATCTCTGGAAACACCATATATTTT. Protein product: CASSQMDSISGNTIYF.

Only a few counts were recorded for this clonotype. The V gene is TRBV20-1, the J gene TRBJ2-7; the match to TRBD1 covers 7 bases. The CDR3 covers 15 residues. Germline V gene sequence: CDR1 DFQATT, CDR2 SNEGSKA (reference sequence). V trimming: 0 bases; J trimming: 0 bases; junction bases outside the gene matches: 5. The DNA for the CDR3 is TGCAGTGCTAGAGATCTCAGGGGGAGCTCCTACGAGCAGTACTTC. It yields the protein CSARDLRGSSYEQYF.

This clonotype was counted between two and nine times. The chain links TRBV7-2 to TRBJ2-2; D gene unclear. Germline V gene lookup returns CDR1 SGHTA and CDR2 FQGNSA. Trimming removed 1 base from V and 2 bases from J, with 5 bases in between. The CDR3 runs to 14 residues. CDR3 protein: CASSLVFNTGELFF. CDR3 coding DNA: TGTGCCAGCAGCTTAGTGTTCAACACCGGGGAGCTGTTTTTT.

The table lists this clonotype with a few counts. V is TRBV9 and J is TRBJ2-3; 13 bases fit TRBD2. V was clipped by 4 bases and J by 8 bases; unmatched bases: 7. There are 15 residues in the CDR3. The germline V gene encodes CDR1 SGDLS and CDR2 YYNGEE. CDR3 residues: CASSTLAGGPITQYF. CDR3 nucleotides: TGTGCCAGCAGCACACTAGCGGGAGGGCCGATTACGCAGTATTTT.

This clonotype was found a few times. The chain links TRBV6-5 to TRBJ2-7, with TRBD1 matching over 8 bases. Germline values: CDR1 MNHEY, CDR2 SVGAGI. J lost 0 bases, V lost 4 bases, and 14 bases had no gene match. CDR3 length equals 18 residues. The CDR3 DNA sequence: TGTGCCAGCAGTTCCAATCTTGGGCAGGGGGCCAACTCCTACGAGCAGTACTTC. Its protein product is CASSSNLGQGANSYEQYF.

The sample holds a few counts of this clonotype. The gene calls are TRBV20-1 and TRBJ2-7; D gene uncertain. Looked up from germline, CDR1 is DFQATT and CDR2 is SNEGSKA (reference sequence). This CDR3 comprises 12 residues. The V and J ends lost 6 bases and 3 bases respectively, with 12 bases between them. The CDR3 protein is CSAHWSGYEQYF. The CDR3 DNA sequence: TGCAGTGCCCATTGGTCGGGCTACGAGCAGTACTTC.

This clonotype showed up just a few times. CDR3 in DNA: TGCAGTGCTAGAGCCCGAACAGGGGTTGGGGCGAATACGCAGTATTTT. Translation gives CSARARTGVGANTQYF. This chain connects TRBV20-1 to TRBJ2-3; 7 bases fit TRBD1. The CDR3 is 16 residues long. The V segment lost 1 base and the J segment 7 bases; nucleotides outside the gene matches: 14. Per germline, CDR1 DFQATT and CDR2 SNEGSKA (reference sequence).

The table lists this clonotype with a few counts. V and J are TRBV4-3 and TRBJ2-5, with TRBD2 as a possible D gene (5 bases). CDR3 size: 16 residues. Trimming left V 0 bases short and J 3 bases short, with 14 bases between. Germline V gene lookup returns CDR1 LGHNA and CDR2 YSLEER. CDR3 region: CASSQDLGFGEETQYF. Written as DNA, the CDR3 is TGCGCCAGCAGCCAAGATCTTGGTTTCGGGGAAGAGACCCAGTACTTC.

This clonotype was seen at least ten times. At one end the junction does not follow the germline gene, possibly because of a read error. J is TRBJ2-5 and V is TRBV5-1; TRBD2 agrees at 9 bases. CDR1 is SGHRS and CDR2 is YFSETQ in the germline V gene. This CDR3 is built from 13 residues. CDR3 amino acids: CASSPGLAETQYF. CDR3 nucleotides: TGTGCCAGCAGTCCTGGACTAGCGGAGACCCAGTACTTC.

The V gene is TRBV18, the J gene TRBJ2-7; TRBD1 matches 7 bases. CDR1 and CDR2 (germline): KGHSH, LQKENI. V dropped 2 bases and J dropped 2; count of bases not matched to a gene: 6. CDR3 length: 15 residues. As DNA, the CDR3 is TGTGCCAGCTCACCAAGCAGGGGGTACACCTACGAGCAGTACTTC. Translated, it gives CASSPSRGYTYEQYF.

V usage is TRBV6-2 or TRBV6-3 and J usage is TRBJ2-7, with 7 bases that match TRBD1. Losses at the gene ends were 7 bases for V and 3 bases for J; bases not matched to a gene: 9. The germline V gene has CDR1 MNHEY and CDR2 SVGEGT. The length of the CDR3 is 14 residues. The CDR3 reads CASNTPTGIYEQYF. CDR3 DNA sequence: TGTGCCAGCAATACCCCGACAGGGATCTACGAGCAGTACTTC.

The gene calls are TRBV4-1 and TRBJ2-5; 14 bases map to TRBD2. Germline V gives CDR1 MGHRA, CDR2 YSYEKL. After removal of 1 base from V and 1 base from J, the junction contained 14 bases not matched to a gene. This CDR3 spans 21 amino acids. In DNA form, the CDR3 reads TGCGCCAGCAGCCAAGGTGGTCGGTCGGGACTAGCGGGAGTGGGCCAAGAGACCCAGTACTTC. Encoded protein: CASSQGGRSGLAGVGQETQYF.

The gene calls are TRBV29-1 and TRBJ2-7; D gene ambiguous. V lost 6 bases to trimming and J lost 0 bases, with 9 bases between them. Germline V gene data show CDR1 as SQVTM and CDR2 as ANQGSEA. There are 12 residues in the CDR3. CDR3 residues: CSVVDNSYEQYF. CDR3 DNA: TGCAGCGTCGTCGACAACTCCTACGAGCAGTACTTC.

This clonotype was found a few times. The chain has TRBV4-2 and TRBJ1-1, with unresolved D. The CDR3 sequence is 14 residues long. The V gene's germline CDR1 is LGHNA and CDR2 YNFKEQ. Trimming cost V 1 base and J 1 base, with 7 bases left between them. CDR3 nucleotides: TGTGCCAGCAGCCAAGTCTGGGGGAACACTGAAGCTTTCTTT. It encodes CASSQVWGNTEAFF.

V is TRBV6-1 and J is TRBJ2-2; 8 bases are shared with TRBD2. Germline V gene lookup returns CDR1 MNHNS and CDR2 SASEGT. This CDR3 has 17 residues. V was pared by 6 bases and J by 3 bases, with 12 bases of the junction left unmatched. CDR3 nucleotide sequence: TGTGCCAGCAGAAGAAATGGACTAGCTTTGGACACCGGGGAGCTGTTTTTT. Translation gives CASRRNGLALDTGELFF.

The chain links TRBV3-1 to TRBJ2-1, with a tentative D call TRBD2 (6 bases). Germline values: CDR1 LGHDT, CDR2 YNNKEL (reference sequence). V was pared by 3 bases and J by 9 bases, with 18 bases between. This CDR3 region has 15 residues. CDR3 region: CASSHSAAGLSEQFF. The CDR3 DNA reads as TGTGCCAGCAGCCATTCCGCGGCGGGGTTAAGTGAGCAGTTCTTC.

The chain carries TRBV6-1 and TRBJ1-2, with a weak D call TRBD1 (6 bases). The germline CDR1 and CDR2 sequences are MNHNS and SASEGT. The CDR3 runs to 14 residues. Trimming pared 5 bases from V and 6 bases from J, leaving 16 bases between. The CDR3 loop reads CASSRTGTLNGYTF. DNA of the CDR3: TGTGCCAGCAGTAGAACCGGGACACTGAATGGCTACACCTTC.

This clonotype was counted only a few times. The rearrangement links TRBV4-2 to TRBJ2-7; unclear D gene. CDR1 LGHNA and CDR2 YNFKEQ come from the germline V gene. The CDR3 is made up of 14 amino acids. V shed 5 bases and J shed 2 bases, with 13 bases lying between them. The CDR3 sequence: CASSSSGPPYEQYF. The CDR3 region has the DNA TGTGCCAGCAGCTCTTCCGGGCCCCCCTACGAGCAGTACTTC.

This clonotype was observed a handful of times. V usage is TRBV27 and J usage is TRBJ1-5; maybe TRBD1 (6 bases). CDR1 MNHEY and CDR2 SMNVEV come from the germline V gene (reference sequence). The ends were cut back, 5 bases at V and 1 base at J, with 15 bases in the middle. The length of the CDR3 is 16 residues. The CDR3 loop reads CASSLGGGRSNQPQHF. The DNA of the CDR3 is TGTGCCAGCAGTCTAGGGGGGGGACGGAGCAATCAGCCCCAGCATTTT.

This clonotype was detected many times. The J gene is TRBJ2-1, the V gene TRBV6-2 or TRBV6-3, with no clear D. V was cut by 7 bases and J by 4 bases, with 5 bases left in between. This CDR3 has 11 residues. Germline V gene lookup returns CDR1 MNHEY and CDR2 SVGEGT. CDR3 loop: CASTSYNEQFF. In DNA form, the CDR3 reads TGTGCCAGCACGAGTTACAATGAGCAGTTCTTC.